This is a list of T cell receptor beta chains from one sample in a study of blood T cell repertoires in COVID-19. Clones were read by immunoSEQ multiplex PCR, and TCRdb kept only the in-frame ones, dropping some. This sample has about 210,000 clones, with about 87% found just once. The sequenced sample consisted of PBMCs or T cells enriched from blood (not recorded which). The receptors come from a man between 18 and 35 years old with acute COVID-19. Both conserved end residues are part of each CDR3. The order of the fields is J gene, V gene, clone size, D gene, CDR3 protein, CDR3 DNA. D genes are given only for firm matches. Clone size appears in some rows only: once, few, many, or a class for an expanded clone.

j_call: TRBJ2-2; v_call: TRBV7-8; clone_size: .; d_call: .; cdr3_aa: CASSPRGGDTGELFF; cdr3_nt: TGTGCCAGCAGCCCAAGGGGGGGGGACACCGGGGAGCTGTTTTTT
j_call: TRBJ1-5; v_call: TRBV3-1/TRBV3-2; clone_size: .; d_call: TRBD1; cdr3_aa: CASSRGQGNQPQHF; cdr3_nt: TGTGCCAGCAGCAGGGGACAGGGTAATCAGCCCCAGCATTTT
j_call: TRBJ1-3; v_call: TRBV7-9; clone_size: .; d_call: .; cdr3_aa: CASSTGSPGNTIYF; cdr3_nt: TGTGCCAGCAGTACAGGGAGCCCTGGAAACACCATATATTTT
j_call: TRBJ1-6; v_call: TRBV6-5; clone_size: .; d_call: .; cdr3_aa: CASIRAGEYNSPLHF; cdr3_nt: TGTGCCAGCATTAGGGCAGGGGAGTATAATTCACCCCTCCACTTT
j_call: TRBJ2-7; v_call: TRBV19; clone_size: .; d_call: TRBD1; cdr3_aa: CASSSTGTGMSEQYF; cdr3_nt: TGTGCCAGTAGTAGTACGGGGACAGGAATGTCCGAGCAGTACTTC
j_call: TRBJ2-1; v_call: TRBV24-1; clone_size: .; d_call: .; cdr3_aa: CATLNSHDEQFF; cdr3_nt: TGTGCCACCTTGAATAGTCACGATGAGCAGTTCTTC
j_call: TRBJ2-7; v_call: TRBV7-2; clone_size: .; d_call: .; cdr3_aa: CASSGGPRTYEQYF; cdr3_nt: TGTGCCAGCAGCGGTGGGCCCCGAACATACGAGCAGTACTTC
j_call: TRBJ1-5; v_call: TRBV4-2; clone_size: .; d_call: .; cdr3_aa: CASSQTGSPDQPQHF; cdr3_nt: TGTGCCAGCAGCCAAACAGGGTCGCCAGATCAGCCCCAGCATTTT
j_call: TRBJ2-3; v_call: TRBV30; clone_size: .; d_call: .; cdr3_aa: CAWSLTDTQYF; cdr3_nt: TGTGCCTGGAGTCTAACAGATACGCAGTATTTT
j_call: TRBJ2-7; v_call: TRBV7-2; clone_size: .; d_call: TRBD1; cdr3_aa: CASSSWTGSYEQYF; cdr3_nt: TGTGCCAGCAGCTCCTGGACAGGGTCCTACGAGCAGTACTTC
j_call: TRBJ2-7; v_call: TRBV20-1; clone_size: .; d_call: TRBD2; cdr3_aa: CSASNERGSSYEQYF; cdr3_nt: TGCAGTGCTAGTAATGAGCGGGGGAGCTCCTACGAGCAGTACTTC
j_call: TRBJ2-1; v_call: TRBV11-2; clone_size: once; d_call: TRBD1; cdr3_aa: CASSLFGTGGVNEQFF; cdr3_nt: TGTGCCAGCAGCTTATTCGGGACAGGGGGTGTCAATGAGCAGTTCTTC
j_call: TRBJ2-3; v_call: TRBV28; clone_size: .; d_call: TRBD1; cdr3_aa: CASSSPGQGAGDTQYF; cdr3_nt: TGTGCCAGCAGCTCCCCGGGACAGGGGGCGGGAGATACGCAGTATTTT
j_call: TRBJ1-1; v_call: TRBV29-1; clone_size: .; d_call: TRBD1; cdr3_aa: CSAAGQGANRKTEAFF; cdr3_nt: TGCAGCGCAGCGGGACAGGGGGCAAATAGGAAGACTGAAGCTTTCTTT
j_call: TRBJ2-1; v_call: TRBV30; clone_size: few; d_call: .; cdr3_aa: CAWSPGGRNEQFF; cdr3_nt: TGTGCCTGGAGTCCAGGGGGGAGAAATGAGCAGTTCTTC
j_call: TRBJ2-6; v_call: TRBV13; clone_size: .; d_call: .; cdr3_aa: CASSPTPGRPSGANVLTF; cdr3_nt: TGTGCCAGCAGCCCCACCCCAGGCCGACCCTCTGGGGCCAACGTCCTGACTTTC
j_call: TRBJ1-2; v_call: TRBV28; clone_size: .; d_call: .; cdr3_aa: CASSFSRAGQYGYTF; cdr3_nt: TGTGCCAGCAGTTTCTCCCGGGCAGGGCAATATGGCTACACCTTC
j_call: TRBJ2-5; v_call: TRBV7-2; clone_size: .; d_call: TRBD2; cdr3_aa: CASSLVLAGAAETQYF; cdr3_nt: TGTGCCAGCAGCTTAGTTCTAGCGGGAGCGGCGGAGACCCAGTACTTC
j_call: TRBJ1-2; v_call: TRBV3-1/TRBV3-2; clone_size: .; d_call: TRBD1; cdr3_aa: CASSPGTGRGYGYTF; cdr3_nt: TGTGCCAGCAGCCCAGGGACAGGGAGGGGGTATGGCTACACCTTC
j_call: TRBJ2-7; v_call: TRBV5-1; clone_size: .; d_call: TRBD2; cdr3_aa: CASTLGELAGVSYEQYF; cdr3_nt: TGCGCCAGCACCTTGGGAGAGCTAGCGGGAGTTAGCTACGAGCAGTACTTC
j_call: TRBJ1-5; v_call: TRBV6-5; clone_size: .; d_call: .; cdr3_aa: CASSYSRQQNQPQHF; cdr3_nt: TGTGCCAGCAGTTACTCGAGACAGCAGAATCAGCCCCAGCATTTT
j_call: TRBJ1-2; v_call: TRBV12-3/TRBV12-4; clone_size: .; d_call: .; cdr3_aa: CASSLFPSYGYTF; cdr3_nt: TGTGCCAGCAGTTTATTCCCCAGCTATGGCTACACCTTC
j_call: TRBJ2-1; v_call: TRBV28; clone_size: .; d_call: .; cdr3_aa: CASSLGDRTNEQFF; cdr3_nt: TGTGCCAGCAGTTTAGGCGACAGAACCAATGAGCAGTTCTTC
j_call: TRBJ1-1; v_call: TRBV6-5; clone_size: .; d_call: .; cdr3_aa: CASSKTAAEAFF; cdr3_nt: TGTGCCAGCAGTAAGACAGCCGCTGAAGCTTTCTTT
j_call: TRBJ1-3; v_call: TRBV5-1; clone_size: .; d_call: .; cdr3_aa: CASSLFTGSSGNTIYF; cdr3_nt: TGCGCCAGCAGCTTGTTTACTGGGAGCTCTGGAAACACCATATATTTT
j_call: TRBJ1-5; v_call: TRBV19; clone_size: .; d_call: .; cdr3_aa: CASTPEQGRHQPQHF; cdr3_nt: TGTGCCAGTACCCCAGAACAGGGAAGACATCAGCCCCAGCATTTT
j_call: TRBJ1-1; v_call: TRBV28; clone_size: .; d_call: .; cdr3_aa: CASSRPGRGDRAFF; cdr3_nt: TGTGCCAGCAGTAGGCCTGGGAGGGGAGATAGGGCTTTCTTT